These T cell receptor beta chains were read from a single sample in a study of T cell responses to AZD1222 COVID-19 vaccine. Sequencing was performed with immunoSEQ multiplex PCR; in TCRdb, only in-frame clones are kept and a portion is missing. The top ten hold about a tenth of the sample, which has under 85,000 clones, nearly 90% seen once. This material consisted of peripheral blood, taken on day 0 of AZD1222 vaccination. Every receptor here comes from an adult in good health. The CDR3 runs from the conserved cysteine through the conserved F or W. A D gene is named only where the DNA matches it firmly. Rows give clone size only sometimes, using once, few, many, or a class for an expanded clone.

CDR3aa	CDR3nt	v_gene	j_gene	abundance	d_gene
CASGRQNTGELFF	TGTGCCAGCGGCAGACAGAACACCGGGGAGCTGTTTTTT	TRBV7-9	TRBJ2-2	NA	NA
CASSLLLELAGYKQFF	TGTGCCAGCAGTTTACTCCTCGAGCTAGCTGGGTATAAGCAGTTCTTC	TRBV6-5	TRBJ2-1	NA	NA
CASSIIPGQGALEQFF	TGTGCCAGTAGTATTATCCCGGGACAGGGGGCATTGGAGCAGTTCTTC	TRBV19	TRBJ2-1	once	TRBD1
CASSPVSGGAIETQYF	TGTGCCAGCAGCCCAGTTTCGGGGGGGGCGATAGAGACCCAGTACTTC	TRBV7-2	TRBJ2-5	NA	TRBD2
CASSLVSIDEQYF	TGTGCCAGCAGCTTAGTATCCATCGACGAGCAGTACTTC	TRBV7-8	TRBJ2-7	once	NA
CASRPKQGKGAEAFF	TGTGCCAGCAGGCCTAAACAGGGTAAAGGCGCTGAAGCTTTCTTT	TRBV14	TRBJ1-1	NA	NA
CSVVRVGTQYF	TGCAGCGTTGTCAGGGTGGGGACCCAGTACTTC	TRBV29-1	TRBJ2-5	NA	NA
CASSPTPERGEKLFF	TGTGCCAGTAGTCCAACTCCCGAGAGGGGTGAAAAACTGTTTTTT	TRBV19	TRBJ1-4	NA	NA
CASSPRQGGSEAFF	TGTGCCAGCAGCCCTCGACAGGGGGGGAGTGAAGCTTTCTTT	TRBV3-1/TRBV3-2	TRBJ1-1	NA	TRBD1
CASSLGVQASGYTF	TGTGCCAGCAGCTTAGGCGTGCAGGCATCCGGCTACACCTTC	TRBV7-2	TRBJ1-2	NA	NA
CASSPDLFNTEAFF	TGTGCCAGCAGCCCCGACCTCTTTAACACTGAAGCTTTCTTT	TRBV3-1/TRBV3-2	TRBJ1-1	NA	NA
CASRIQGGSPLHF	TGTGCCAGCAGGATACAGGGGGGGTCACCCCTCCACTTT	TRBV7-9	TRBJ1-6	NA	TRBD1
CASSHDRGAYTEAFF	TGCGCCAGCAGCCATGACAGGGGGGCCTACACTGAAGCTTTCTTT	TRBV5-1	TRBJ1-1	once	TRBD1
CASSSGGGGVRNTIYF	TGTGCCAGCAGCTCAGGGGGAGGGGGCGTTAGAAACACCATATATTTT	TRBV7-2	TRBJ1-3	NA	TRBD1
CASSLGVLAGSQETQYF	TGTGCCAGCAGCTTAGGGGTGCTAGCGGGGTCCCAAGAGACCCAGTACTTC	TRBV11-2	TRBJ2-5	NA	TRBD2
CASSRDSSSYNSPLHF	TGTGCCAGCAGCCGGGACAGCAGCTCCTATAATTCACCCCTCCACTTT	TRBV5-8	TRBJ1-6	NA	TRBD1
CASRGRPYSNQPQHF	TGTGCCAGTAGGGGGCGACCCTATAGCAATCAGCCCCAGCATTTT	TRBV19	TRBJ1-5	NA	NA
CASRTDYYGYTF	TGTGCCAGCAGGACAGACTACTATGGCTACACCTTC	TRBV2	TRBJ1-2	NA	NA
CASSLSTGRGYEQYF	TGTGCCAGCAGCTTGAGTACAGGGAGAGGGTACGAGCAGTACTTC	TRBV11-2	TRBJ2-7	NA	NA
CASSWAGRRESPLHF	TGTGCCAGCAGTTGGGCCGGGAGGAGAGAGTCACCCCTCCACTTT	TRBV6-7	TRBJ1-6	NA	NA
CASSQDVWNRRTGELFF	TGCGCCAGCAGCCAAGATGTCTGGAACAGGCGGACCGGGGAGCTGTTTTTT	TRBV4-1	TRBJ2-2	NA	NA
CAWSRADGGEQYF	TGTGCCTGGAGTAGGGCTGACGGGGGCGAGCAGTACTTC	TRBV30	TRBJ2-7	NA	NA
CASSSLYGYTF	TGTGCCAGCAGTTCCCTCTATGGCTACACCTTC	TRBV28	TRBJ1-2	NA	NA
CASSLAIQNTEAFF	TGCGCCAGCAGCTTGGCCATCCAGAACACTGAAGCTTTCTTT	TRBV5-1	TRBJ1-1	once	NA
CASSLWSGELFF	TGTGCCAGCAGTTTATGGAGCGGGGAGCTGTTTTTT	TRBV28	TRBJ2-2	NA	NA
CASSGVVNTGELFF	TGTGCCAGCTCTGGGGTCGTCAACACCGGGGAGCTGTTTTTT	TRBV11-3	TRBJ2-2	NA	NA
CASSDVAGRSYEQYF	TGTGCCAGCAGCGACGTAGCGGGTAGGTCCTACGAGCAGTACTTC	TRBV4-2	TRBJ2-7	NA	TRBD2
CASSFASGRIGTDTQYF	TGCGCCAGCAGCTTCGCTAGCGGGAGAATAGGCACAGATACGCAGTATTTT	TRBV5-1	TRBJ2-3	NA	TRBD2
CASSQGWGTNEKLFF	TGTGCCAGCAGCCAAGGATGGGGGACTAATGAAAAACTGTTTTTT	TRBV3-1/TRBV3-2	TRBJ1-4	NA	NA
CAISESTSGDSIF	TGTGCCATCAGTGAGTCGACTAGCGGGGATTCAATTTTC	TRBV10-3	TRBJ2-7	NA	TRBD2
CASSLREGFTGELFF	TGTGCCAGCAGCTTGCGTGAGGGGTTCACCGGGGAGCTGTTTTTT	TRBV5-6	TRBJ2-2	NA	NA
CASRDPGEHGYTF	TGTGCCAGCAGGGACCCAGGGGAACATGGCTACACCTTC	TRBV6-5	TRBJ1-2	few	NA
CSASGKRGRFSQHF	TGCAGTGCTAGTGGCAAGCGGGGGCGGTTTTCCCAGCATTTT	TRBV20-1	TRBJ1-5	NA	NA
CASHGRRNTEAFF	TGTGCCAGCCACGGACGGCGGAACACTGAAGCTTTCTTT	TRBV6-5	TRBJ1-1	NA	NA
CASSSSVRGAGTDTQYF	TGTGCCAGCAGCTCTTCGGTACGGGGGGCTGGGACAGATACGCAGTATTTT	TRBV7-3	TRBJ2-3	NA	NA
CASSGSDRGTLLYGYTF	TGTGCCAGCAGTGGATCGGACAGGGGGACCCTCCTCTATGGCTACACCTTC	TRBV28	TRBJ1-2	NA	TRBD1
CSVEVGNEQFF	TGCAGCGTTGAGGTCGGGAATGAGCAGTTCTTC	TRBV29-1	TRBJ2-1	NA	NA
CASSTDSTNEKLFF	TGTGCCAGCAGCACCGACAGCACTAATGAAAAACTGTTTTTT	TRBV5-4	TRBJ1-4	once	NA
CASSFLSRSSYEQYF	TGTGCCAGCAGCTTCCTGTCCCGGAGCTCCTACGAGCAGTACTTC	TRBV5-4	TRBJ2-7	NA	NA
CASSSETGAYEQYF	TGTGCCAGCAGTTCGGAAACAGGGGCCTACGAGCAGTACTTC	TRBV27	TRBJ2-7	NA	TRBD1
CASSRSGETQYF	TGTGCCAGCAGTCGCTCTGGGGAGACCCAGTACTTC	TRBV27	TRBJ2-5	once	NA
CASTFGPTSTDTQYF	TGCGCCAGCACCTTCGGCCCGACTAGCACAGATACGCAGTATTTT	TRBV5-1	TRBJ2-3	once	NA
CASSATPLTSPGNTIYF	TGTGCCAGCAGCGCCACCCCGTTGACAAGTCCTGGAAACACCATATATTTT	TRBV3-1/TRBV3-2	TRBJ1-3	once	NA
CASSFRTTNEKLFF	TGTGCCAGCAGCTTTCGAACAACTAATGAAAAACTGTTTTTT	TRBV6-5	TRBJ1-4	NA	NA
CASSLGGSGTSPLHF	TGTGCCAGCAGCTTAGGTGGGAGTGGGACTTCACCCCTCCACTTT	TRBV11-2	TRBJ1-6	once	NA
CASSIPLESHEQYF	TGCGCCAGCAGCATTCCTTTGGAGTCCCACGAGCAGTACTTC	TRBV5-1	TRBJ2-7	NA	NA
CASSSQSGRTDYEQYF	TGCGCCAGCAGCTCGCAAAGCGGGAGGACCGACTACGAGCAGTACTTC	TRBV4-1	TRBJ2-7	NA	TRBD2
CASVPLGPNPERSGYTF	TGTGCCAGCGTTCCTCTTGGGCCCAACCCCGAGCGTTCTGGCTACACCTTC	TRBV5-5	TRBJ1-2	NA	NA
CASSWLAGDNEQFF	TGTGCCAGTAGTTGGCTAGCGGGAGACAATGAGCAGTTCTTC	TRBV19	TRBJ2-1	NA	TRBD2
CASSELGQPGYTF	TGTGCCAGCAGTGAACTCGGACAACCGGGCTACACCTTC	TRBV6-1	TRBJ1-2	few	NA
CASTSLGPGLERFF	TGCGCCAGCACCTCACTTGGACCGGGACTAGAAAGATTCTTC	TRBV4-1	TRBJ2-1	NA	TRBD2
CASSSTSGKQETQYF	TGTGCCAGCTCATCGACTAGCGGAAAACAAGAGACCCAGTACTTC	TRBV18	TRBJ2-5	NA	TRBD2